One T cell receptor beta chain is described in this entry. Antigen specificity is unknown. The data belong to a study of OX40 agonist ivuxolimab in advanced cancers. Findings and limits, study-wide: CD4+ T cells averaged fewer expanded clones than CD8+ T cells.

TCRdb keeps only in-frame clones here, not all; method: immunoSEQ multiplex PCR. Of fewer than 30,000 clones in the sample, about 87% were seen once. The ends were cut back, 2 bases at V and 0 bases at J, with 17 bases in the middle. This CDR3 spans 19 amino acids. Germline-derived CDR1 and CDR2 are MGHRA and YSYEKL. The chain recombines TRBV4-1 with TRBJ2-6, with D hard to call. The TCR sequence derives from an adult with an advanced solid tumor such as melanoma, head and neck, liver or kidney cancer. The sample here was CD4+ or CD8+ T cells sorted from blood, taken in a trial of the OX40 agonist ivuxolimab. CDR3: CASSQQRPNSLSGANVLTF. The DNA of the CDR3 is TGCGCCAGCAGCCAACAAAGACCCAACTCCCTCTCTGGGGCCAACGTCCTGACTTTC.